This TCR beta chain was captured in a study of cytomegalovirus exposure and HLA in healthy donors. Study-level points and caveats: Listed as cytomegalovirus-associated were about 160 TCR beta chains.

Clones were sequenced by immunoSEQ multiplex PCR, and TCRdb holds only the in-frame ones, with some missing. The sample lists some 140,000 clones; about 88% were seen once. CDR3 size: 14 residues. V was clipped by 5 bases and J by 2 bases, with 9 bases between them. Looked up from germline, CDR1 is SGHNT and CDR2 is YENEEA. This clone was observed a few times. What it recognizes is unknown. The sample comprised PBMCs. The origin of this receptor is a man aged 18 to 29 in good health and CMV-seropositive. V is TRBV11-3 and J is TRBJ2-2, with D possibly matching TRBD1 (6 bases). In nucleotides, the CDR3 is TGTGCCAGCAGCGGGGGCCCAAACACCGGGGAGCTGTTTTTT. It specifies CASSGGPNTGELFF.